This T cell receptor beta chain appears in the sequencing data of a study of OX40 agonist ivuxolimab in advanced cancers. TCRdb's copy holds only in-frame clones and misses some; the assay was immunoSEQ multiplex PCR. The profile covers approximately 90,000 clones, with about 88% appearing a single time and 0.33% taken by the ten largest. The sequence derives from an adult with an advanced solid tumor such as melanoma, head and neck, liver or kidney cancer. This material consisted of CD4+ or CD8+ T cells sorted from blood, taken in a trial of the OX40 agonist ivuxolimab.

The CDR3 here is CASSLQADTQYF. DNA for the CDR3: TGTGCCAGCAGCTTACAGGCAGATACGCAGTATTTT. The chain joins TRBV7-9 to TRBJ2-3; D gene uncertain. Germline V gene data show CDR1 as SEHNR and CDR2 as FQNEAQ (reference sequence). The V gene lost 2 bases and the J gene lost 4 bases, with 4 bases spanning the gap. This CDR3 contains 12 residues.